This T cell receptor beta chain was identified in a study of Graves' ophthalmopathy and Graves' hyperthyroidism. The PBMCs originated from approximately 10 ml of fresh peripheral blood. This clonotype appeared a few times. RNA transcripts yielded amplified TCR beta CDR3 regions. RT-PCR was first run with HTBI primers, then multiplex PCR in a second round. Via MiXCR, TCRdb re-called the multiplex PCR reads, giving one row per CDR3 protein. The sample has some 380,000 distinct CDR3 sequences; just over 15% are singletons. The specimen sequenced was peripheral blood. This receptor was identified in a woman under 30 with stable Graves' hyperthyroidism.

CDR3 DNA: TGTGCCAGCAGTTTAGTCGGGACAGGGATCTCCGGGGAGCTGTTTTTT. Its translation: CASSLVGTGISGELFF. This chain uses TRBV12-3 or TRBV12-4 with TRBJ2-2, with 9 bases fitting TRBD1. The CDR3 spans 16 residues. V trimming: 1 base; J trimming: 6 bases; junction bases outside the gene matches: 6.